These T cell receptor beta chains were read from a single sample in a study of blood T cell repertoires in COVID-19. Libraries were prepared by immunoSEQ multiplex PCR; TCRdb keeps only in-frame clonotypes and omits some of them. The sample lists some 400,000 clones; 80% to 90% were seen once. The sequenced sample was PBMCs or T cells enriched from blood (not recorded which). All receptors derive from a man aged 30-40 years who had recovered from COVID-19. Both conserved end residues are part of each CDR3. Fields, in order: clone size, V gene, J gene, D gene, CDR3 protein, CDR3 DNA. A D gene is named only where the DNA matches it firmly. Size tells how often a clone was seen (once, few, many) or the class of an expanded clone, and some rows leave it out.

.	TRBV9	TRBJ2-2	.	CASSGRDTNTGELFF	TGTGCCAGCAGCGGACGGGACACGAACACCGGGGAGCTGTTTTTT
few	TRBV2	TRBJ2-5	TRBD2	CASSDWTSKETQYF	TGTGCCAGCAGTGATTGGACTAGTAAGGAGACCCAGTACTTC
.	TRBV5-4	TRBJ2-2	.	CASSWDAGNAGELFF	TGTGCCAGCAGCTGGGACGCGGGAAACGCCGGGGAGCTGTTTTTT
.	TRBV29-1	TRBJ1-1	TRBD1	CSVESDRGPVNTEAFF	TGCAGCGTTGAATCAGACAGGGGGCCTGTGAACACTGAAGCTTTCTTT
once	TRBV25-1	TRBJ2-6	.	CASSNPGQKSSGANVLTF	TGTGCCAGCAGTAATCCGGGACAAAAGAGCTCTGGGGCCAACGTCCTGACTTTC
.	TRBV7-8	TRBJ2-3	.	CASSLVLASSTDTQYF	TGTGCCAGCAGCTTAGTTCTAGCGTCTAGCACAGATACGCAGTATTTT
.	TRBV4-1	TRBJ1-6	TRBD1	CASSHRTPGQGLANSPLHF	TGCGCCAGCAGCCACAGGACACCGGGACAGGGATTGGCGAATTCACCCCTCCACTTT
.	TRBV18	TRBJ2-2	.	CASSPRTARDGELFF	TGTGCCAGCTCACCTCGGACTGCCCGGGACGGGGAGCTGTTTTTT
.	TRBV18	TRBJ1-4	.	CASSPRATNEKLFF	TGTGCCAGCTCCCCGCGCGCAACTAATGAAAAACTGTTTTTT
.	TRBV7-2	TRBJ1-5	.	CASSLRGRGNQPQHF	TGTGCCAGCAGCTTAAGGGGAAGGGGGAATCAGCCCCAGCATTTT
.	TRBV27	TRBJ1-1	TRBD1	CASTPDRGLTEAFF	TGTGCCAGCACACCGGACAGGGGGCTGACTGAAGCTTTCTTT
.	TRBV24-1	TRBJ1-3	.	CATSDRGQSGNTIYF	TGTGCCACCAGTGATCGCGGCCAATCTGGAAACACCATATATTTT
.	TRBV9	TRBJ1-4	TRBD1	CASSVRQGGSEKLFF	TGTGCCAGCAGCGTTAGACAGGGGGGAAGTGAAAAACTGTTTTTT
.	TRBV7-9	TRBJ2-1	TRBD2	CASSLDGTSGYNEQFF	TGTGCCAGCAGCTTAGACGGGACTAGCGGTTACAATGAGCAGTTCTTC
.	TRBV28	TRBJ2-2	TRBD2	CASSSSGLAGVGNTGELFF	TGTGCCAGCAGTTCCTCCGGACTAGCGGGAGTAGGGAACACCGGGGAGCTGTTTTTT
.	TRBV10-3	TRBJ1-2	TRBD1	CAISETGTDIYGYTF	TGTGCCATCAGTGAAACCGGGACAGACATATATGGCTACACCTTC
.	TRBV4-1	TRBJ2-7	TRBD2	CASSLQGTSAAEQYF	TGCGCCAGCAGCCTACAGGGGACTAGCGCCGCCGAGCAGTACTTC
.	TRBV19	TRBJ1-5	.	CASSIARTSNQPQHF	TGTGCCAGTAGTATAGCCAGAACTAGCAATCAGCCCCAGCATTTT
.	TRBV19	TRBJ2-1	.	CASSGTPREQFF	TGTGCCAGTAGTGGGACTCCCCGGGAGCAGTTCTTC
.	TRBV7-2	TRBJ2-7	.	CASSLPAQYSYEQYF	TGTGCCAGCAGCTTACCCGCACAGTACTCCTACGAGCAGTACTTC
.	TRBV23-1	TRBJ1-5	.	CASSSGGADQPQHF	TGCGCCAGCAGTTCGGGGGGCGCGGATCAGCCCCAGCATTTT
.	TRBV18	TRBJ1-6	TRBD1	CASSPSGQLNSPLHF	TGTGCCAGCTCACCATCGGGACAGCTAAATTCACCCCTCCACTTT
.	TRBV4-2	TRBJ1-6	TRBD1	CASSQEIGGASYNSPLHF	TGTGCCAGCAGCCAAGAGATAGGGGGCGCGAGTTATAATTCACCCCTCCACTTT
.	TRBV5-6	TRBJ2-2	.	CASSVRHANTGELFF	TGTGCCAGCAGCGTCCGACACGCAAACACCGGGGAGCTGTTTTTT
.	TRBV2	TRBJ2-2	.	CASSNIWRADGELFF	TGTGCCAGCAGTAACATATGGAGGGCCGACGGGGAGCTGTTTTTT
.	TRBV18	TRBJ2-7	TRBD1	CASSPRDRSYEQYF	TGTGCCAGCTCACCCCGGGACAGAAGCTACGAGCAGTACTTC
.	TRBV5-8	TRBJ1-5	.	CASSGPGLIRQPQHF	TGTGCCAGCAGCGGACCGGGACTGATTCGTCAGCCCCAGCATTTT
once	TRBV5-1	TRBJ2-3	.	CASSLLTGSSTDTQYF	TGCGCCAGCAGCTTGCTGACAGGTTCTAGCACAGATACGCAGTATTTT
.	TRBV28	TRBJ1-2	TRBD1	CASSSTGGSYGYTF	TGTGCCAGCAGTTCGACAGGGGGTTCCTATGGCTACACCTTC
.	TRBV28	TRBJ2-3	TRBD1	CASSSQTGGRDTQYF	TGTGCCAGCAGCTCACAGACAGGGGGCCGTGATACGCAGTATTTT
.	TRBV28	TRBJ2-1	.	CASSSPGEREPSEQFF	TGTGCCAGCAGTTCCCCTGGGGAACGGGAGCCGAGTGAGCAGTTCTTC